The 6 T cell receptor beta chains presented below share a single source sample, sequenced in a study of blood T cell repertoires in COVID-19. The assay was immunoSEQ multiplex PCR, and TCRdb's table has in-frame clones only and misses some. The sample holds 120,000 to 150,000 clones; around 83% are singletons and the top ten take 8.2%. Specimen: peripheral blood. These receptors all come from a woman aged 60 to 75 with acute or convalescent COVID-19.

The rearrangement joins TRBV6-6 to TRBJ2-7; D gene unclear. V was shortened by 5 bases and J by 0 bases, with 8 bases between the two germline ends. This CDR3 is 13 amino acids long. Germline V gives CDR1 MNHNY, CDR2 SVGAGI (reference sequence). In DNA form, the CDR3 reads TGTGCCAGCAGTCGCCAACTCTCCTACGAGCAGTACTTC. Protein: CASSRQLSYEQYF.

The rearrangement uses TRBV15 and TRBJ2-4; TRBD1 is a possible D gene (5 bases). V dropped 9 bases and J dropped 1 base, with 19 bases sitting between them. This CDR3 has 16 amino acids. Germline values: CDR1 LNHNV, CDR2 YYDKDF (reference sequence). The DNA of the CDR3 is TGTGCCACTAGGGGTTGGGGTTCGTCGGCCAAAAACATTCAGTACTTC. Translating it yields CATRGWGSSAKNIQYF.

Written as DNA, the CDR3 is TGCGCCAGCAGCCAAGGTCCCCAGACAGGGGAGTCTTATGGCTACACCTTC. Its translation is CASSQGPQTGESYGYTF. The chain couples TRBV4-1 to TRBJ1-2, with 8 bases fitting TRBD1. Germline values: CDR1 MGHRA, CDR2 YSYEKL. The CDR3 has 17 amino acids. Unmatched junction bases numbered 12, after V lost 1 base and J lost 5 bases.

The CDR3 spells CASSQGAGDLTDTQYF. The CDR3 DNA follows: TGTGCCAGCAGCCAAGGGGCAGGGGACCTCACAGATACGCAGTATTTT. The chain joins TRBV4-2 to TRBJ2-3, with a tentative D call TRBD1 (6 bases). Trimming stripped 1 base from V and 2 bases from J, with 13 bases between. Germline values: CDR1 LGHNA, CDR2 YNFKEQ. There are 16 residues in the CDR3.

J is TRBJ2-7 and V is TRBV29-1; 9 bases line up with TRBD2. The germline CDR1 and CDR2 sequences are SQVTM and ANQGSEA. The CDR3 runs 15 residues. With V trimmed by 4 bases and J by 4 bases, 11 bases remained unmatched. The CDR3 DNA reads TGCAGCGTTGTACGGGGACTAGCTGGCCCGTACGAGCAGTACTTC. This gives the protein CSVVRGLAGPYEQYF.

This sequence joins TRBV27 and TRBJ1-2; D uncertain. The length of the CDR3 is 15 residues. The V gene's germline CDR1 is MNHEY and CDR2 SMNVEV (reference sequence). The V and J ends lost 3 bases and 4 bases respectively, with 15 bases between them. The CDR3 nucleotides read TGTGCCAGCAGTTTTGGAGGAGGGCTGGGCTATGGCTACACCTTC. Translated: CASSFGGGLGYGYTF.